This passage covers 32 T cell receptor beta chains from one sample sequenced in a study of technical replicates of blood from a few donors. Profiled with immunoSEQ multiplex PCR; TCRdb holds only in-frame clones, not every one. The sample consists of tens of thousands of clones, 93% of them appearing once. Sequenced input: PBMCs. All receptors come from a human donor in good health. Some clones in this sample may be carry-over from other donors' samples.

The gene calls are TRBV9 and TRBJ1-6; tentatively, D is TRBD1 (6 bases). The CDR3 runs 13 residues. The V gene lost 3 bases and the J gene lost 8 bases, with 9 bases spanning the gap. Germline CDR1 SGDLS, CDR2 YYNGEE. Written as DNA, the CDR3 is TGTGCCAGCAGCGCAAACAGGGATTCACCCCTCCACTTT. This encodes CASSANRDSPLHF.

The chain combines TRBV19 with TRBJ1-1, with 11 positions matching TRBD1. The J segment lost 6 bases and the V segment lost 5 bases, leaving 8 bases of the junction unmatched. CDR1 and CDR2 from the germline V gene are LNHDA and SQIVND (reference sequence). The CDR3 covers 15 residues. CDR3 nucleotides: TGTGCCAGTAGTCCTTGGGGACAGGGGGGATCTGAAGCTTTCTTT. Residues: CASSPWGQGGSEAFF.

This clone has more than one count but fewer than ten. Written as DNA, the CDR3 is TGTGCCTGGAGTGAATTTGACAGGGGGAACACTGAAGCTTTCTTT. It encodes CAWSEFDRGNTEAFF. The rearrangement joins TRBV30 to TRBJ1-1; 8 nucleotides align to TRBD1. The length of the CDR3 is 15 residues. With 1 base clipped from V and 1 base from J, the junction kept 5 bases outside the gene matches. The germline V gene encodes CDR1 GTSNPN and CDR2 SVGIG (reference sequence).

The chain links TRBV9 to TRBJ2-1, with 12 bases that match TRBD2. Germline V gives CDR1 SGDLS, CDR2 YYNGEE. Trimming took 0 bases from V and 5 from J; bases not matched to a gene: 3. The CDR3 loop spans 16 amino acids. CDR3: CASSVVRTSGNNEQFF. CDR3 sequence (DNA): TGTGCCAGCAGCGTAGTCCGGACTAGCGGGAACAATGAGCAGTTCTTC.

J is TRBJ1-4 and V is TRBV5-4, with D possibly being TRBD1 (5 bases). The CDR3 consists of 15 residues. Germline V gene data show CDR1 as SGHNT and CDR2 as YYREEE (reference sequence). V lost 0 bases, J lost 3 bases, and 9 bases lay in between. CDR3 loop: CASSLAGRANEKLFF. The CDR3 DNA reads as TGTGCCAGCAGCTTGGCCGGCAGGGCTAATGAAAAACTGTTTTTT.

This CDR3 reads CASSSTSTNQPQHF. The CDR3 DNA follows: TGTGCCAGCAGCAGTACCAGTACCAATCAGCCCCAGCATTTT. This chain uses TRBV7-9 with TRBJ1-5; D gene uncertain. Germline values: CDR1 SEHNR, CDR2 FQNEAQ (reference sequence). V was pared by 5 bases and J by 3 bases, with 11 bases between. This CDR3 spans 14 amino acids.

This chain links TRBV18 with TRBJ1-2; D is possibly TRBD1 (5 bases). CDR1 is KGHSH, CDR2 LQKENI, per germline. The CDR3 is 14 amino acids. With 6 bases removed from V and 0 bases from J, the gap between germline ends came to 11 bases. CDR3 bases: TGTGCCAGCTCCCGACAGTCGACTAACTATGGCTACACCTTC. Protein product: CASSRQSTNYGYTF.

This clone was recorded once. The V call is TRBV4-3, the J call TRBJ1-2; 8 bases are a match to TRBD1. CDR3 length: 16 residues. CDR1 and CDR2 from the germline V gene are LGHNA and YSLEER. The ends lost 3 bases at V and 4 bases at J; junction bases unmatched: 10. The CDR3, as DNA: TGCGCCAGCAGCCATAATGGACAGGGACGGGGCTATGGCTACACCTTC. Its translation: CASSHNGQGRGYGYTF.

The rearrangement joins TRBV11-2 to TRBJ1-2; unclear D gene. Trimming took off 2 bases at V and 7 bases at J, with 14 bases between the two ends. The CDR3 consists of 14 residues. Germline loops: CDR1 SGHAT, CDR2 FQNNGV. The CDR3 protein is CASSLKEGSVGYTF. CDR3 nucleotides: TGTGCCAGCAGCTTAAAAGAGGGATCCGTTGGCTACACCTTC. Drawing the rest from reference TRBV11-2 and TRBJ1-2, the complete variable domain is EAGVAQSPRYKIIEKRQSVAFWCNPISGHATLYWYQQILGQGPKLLIQFQNNGVVDDSQLPKDRFSAERLKGVDSTLKIQPAKLEDSAVYLCASSLKEGSVGYTFGSGTRLTVV.

The V call is TRBV2, the J call TRBJ2-5; D is uncertain. The CDR3 loop spans 14 amino acids. Germline V gene data show CDR1 as SNHLY and CDR2 as FYNNEI. Trimming stripped 8 bases from V and 1 base from J, with 14 bases between. The CDR3 DNA sequence: TGTGCCAGCCAAGAACAGTACACCCAAGAGACCCAGTACTTC. Its translation: CASQEQYTQETQYF.

The V call is TRBV9, the J call TRBJ2-7; D is ambiguous. V lost 0 bases, J lost 6 bases, and 13 bases lay in between. Germline CDR1 is SGDLS and CDR2 is YYNGEE. The CDR3 is made up of 14 amino acids. CDR3 coding DNA: TGTGCCAGCAGCGTAGGTTTAGTCGATGGCGAGCAGTACTTC. Translation gives CASSVGLVDGEQYF.

The chain carries TRBV5-6 and TRBJ2-7, with 9 bases aligning to TRBD1. CDR1 SGHDT and CDR2 YYEEEE come from the germline V gene. This CDR3 is 16 amino acids long. The trim removed 3 bases at V and 4 bases at J, leaving 11 bases unmatched. CDR3 sequence reads: CASSSSGTGKRYEQYF. The CDR3 DNA is TGTGCCAGCAGCTCATCCGGGACAGGGAAACGGTACGAGCAGTACTTC. Together with reference TRBV5-6 and TRBJ2-7, the CDR3 gives the full variable domain: DAGVTQSPTHLIKTRGQQVTLRCSPKSGHDTVSWYQQALGQGPQFIFQYYEEEERQRGNFPDRFSGHQFPNYSSELNVNALLLGDSALYLCASSSSGTGKRYEQYFGPGTRLTVT.

This clone was seen a single time. The CDR3 bases are TGCAGTGCTAGGCGGGGGGCTGAAGCTTTCTTT. Translation gives CSARRGAEAFF. The chain couples TRBV20-1 to TRBJ1-1; D possibly corresponds to TRBD1 (5 bases). V was cut by 3 bases and J by 6 bases, with 8 bases left in between. The V gene's germline CDR1 is DFQATT and CDR2 SNEGSKA (reference sequence). This CDR3 has 11 amino acids.

The count of this clone is one. The rearrangement uses TRBV9 and TRBJ1-4; the match to TRBD1 covers 8 bases. The CDR3 sequence is 15 residues long. Trimming cost V 2 bases and J 8 bases; bases outside gene matches: 8. The germline V gene encodes CDR1 SGDLS and CDR2 YYNGEE. CDR3 nucleotides: TGTGCCAGCAGCGTTTCCGGACAGGGCGGGGAAAAACTGTTTTTT. This sequence encodes CASSVSGQGGEKLFF.

The chain has TRBV7-9 and TRBJ2-7; 7 nucleotides match TRBD2. The CDR3 is 17 residues long. V dropped 1 base and J dropped 5; count of bases not matched to a gene: 14. Germline-derived CDR1 and CDR2 are SEHNR and FQNEAQ (reference sequence). The CDR3 sequence is CASSLGGGSLAPNEQYF. The CDR3 nucleotides read TGTGCCAGCAGCTTAGGGGGGGGGTCTCTAGCTCCCAACGAGCAGTACTTC.

The J gene is TRBJ1-3, the V gene TRBV19, with D tentatively TRBD1 (5 bases). Germline V gene data show CDR1 as LNHDA and CDR2 as SQIVND (reference sequence). The V end lost 5 bases, the J end lost 6 bases, and 17 bases lay between the germline ends. The CDR3 is made up of 15 amino acids. The CDR3 sequence: CASSVLRQRKNTIYF. CDR3 in DNA: TGTGCCAGTAGTGTATTGAGACAGAGAAAAAACACCATATATTTT.

This chain connects TRBV4-3 to TRBJ2-1; 7 nucleotides line up with TRBD2. The CDR3 loop spans 17 amino acids. CDR1 LGHNA and CDR2 YSLEER come from the germline V gene. Unmatched junction bases numbered 10, after V lost 3 bases and J lost 2 bases. The CDR3 DNA reads TGCGCCAGCAGCCAGGGGAGGGCTAGCGGCACCTACAATGAGCAGTTCTTC. Translating it yields CASSQGRASGTYNEQFF.

The chain carries TRBV7-7 and TRBJ2-3, with TRBD2 identical over 10 bases. CDR3 length: 17 amino acids. Germline CDR1 reads SSHAT; CDR2 reads FNYEAQ (reference sequence). V lost 3 bases, J lost 2 bases, and 8 bases stayed unmatched. The CDR3 region is CASSFVLAGPLTDTQYF. The CDR3 nucleotides read TGTGCCAGCAGCTTCGTACTAGCGGGGCCTCTCACAGATACGCAGTATTTT.

The V gene is TRBV6-6, the J gene TRBJ2-1, with 9 bases lining up with TRBD2. This CDR3 is built from 15 residues. V lost 2 bases to trimming and J lost 9 bases; unmatched junction nucleotides: 8. CDR1 and CDR2 from the germline V gene are MNHNY and SVGAGI (reference sequence). The CDR3, as DNA: TGTGCCAGCAGTTACCCGGCGGGGGGGCCGATTGAGCAGTTCTTC. Translated: CASSYPAGGPIEQFF.

The chain uses TRBV9 and TRBJ2-7, with TRBD1 matching over 7 bases. Per the germline V gene, CDR1 is SGDLS and CDR2 is YYNGEE. V dropped 4 bases and J dropped 7; count of bases not matched to a gene: 8. This CDR3 spans 13 amino acids. The CDR3 DNA is TGTGCCAGCAGCCCATCGACAGGGACAGAGCAGTACTTC. This encodes CASSPSTGTEQYF.

The chain carries TRBV4-2 and TRBJ2-1, with no clear D. V lost 0 bases to trimming and J lost 8 bases, with 11 bases between them. The CDR3 is 14 amino acids. The germline V gene has CDR1 LGHNA and CDR2 YNFKEQ. DNA of the CDR3: TGTGCCAGCAGCCAAGATGTTAGCAACTATGAGCAGTTCTTC. Amino acid sequence: CASSQDVSNYEQFF.

This chain uses TRBV7-9 with TRBJ2-7; 9 positions match TRBD2. This CDR3 comprises 15 residues. The germline V gene encodes CDR1 SEHNR and CDR2 FQNEAQ (reference sequence). Trimming took 3 bases from V and 4 from J; bases not matched to a gene: 7. CDR3 bases: TGTGCCAGCAGCTTCTTTAGCGGGAGTACTTACGAGCAGTACTTC. It yields the protein CASSFFSGSTYEQYF.

The chain couples TRBV29-1 to TRBJ2-5; D remains ambiguous. Trimming left V 7 bases short and J 0 bases short, with 12 bases between. From germline, CDR1 is SQVTM and CDR2 ANQGSEA. This CDR3 is 13 amino acids long. The chain's CDR3 is CSAHTHYQETQYF. The CDR3, as DNA: TGCAGCGCCCATACCCACTACCAAGAGACCCAGTACTTC.

This chain links TRBV5-5 with TRBJ2-2, with 9 bases lining up with TRBD1. Germline CDR1 reads SGHKS; CDR2 reads YYEKEE (reference sequence). The CDR3 spans 14 residues. The V gene end was trimmed by 7 bases and the J gene end by 2 bases; junction bases not matched to a gene: 3. CDR3 region: CASDRGINTGELFF. The CDR3 DNA is TGTGCCAGCGACAGGGGGATAAACACCGGGGAGCTGTTTTTT.

The chain combines TRBV7-9 with TRBJ1-1; D gene ambiguous. Trimming removed 5 bases at V and 2 bases at J, with 15 bases between. Germline CDR1 and CDR2: SEHNR and FQNEAQ (reference sequence). The CDR3 is 15 residues long. CDR3 residues: CASSPPNALNTEAFF. The CDR3 nucleotides are TGTGCCAGCAGCCCCCCTAATGCACTTAACACTGAAGCTTTCTTT.

The CDR3 is CASSGTAPANTGELFF. Written as DNA, the CDR3 is TGTGCCAGCTCCGGGACAGCTCCCGCGAACACCGGGGAGCTGTTTTTT. The chain is built from TRBV18 and TRBJ2-2; 7 bases match TRBD1. Germline CDR1 reads KGHSH; CDR2 reads LQKENI. This CDR3 is built from 16 residues. Losses at the gene ends were 6 bases for V and 0 bases for J; bases not matched to a gene: 7. The whole variable domain, remainder taken from reference TRBV18 and TRBJ2-2, is NAGVMQNPRHLVRRRGQEARLRCSPMKGHSHVYWYRQLPEEGLKFMVYLQKENIIDESGMPKERFSAEFPKEGPSILRIQQVVRGDSAAYFCASSGTAPANTGELFFGEGSRLTVL.

Of note for this clone: The identical CDR3 is also encoded by other nucleotide sequences in the sample. The chain has TRBV18 and TRBJ2-1; 14 positions agree with TRBD2. V shed 3 bases and J 4 bases; nucleotides not matched to a gene: 5. The CDR3 runs to 17 residues. Germline-derived CDR1 and CDR2 are KGHSH and LQKENI. The CDR3 spells CASSPPGLAGGYNEQFF. CDR3 nucleotide sequence: TGTGCCAGCTCACCCCCCGGACTAGCGGGGGGATACAATGAGCAGTTCTTC.

The chain has TRBV4-2 and TRBJ1-2; weak D call: TRBD1 (6 bases). Trimming took 0 bases from V and 8 from J, leaving 16 bases between them. The germline gives CDR1 LGHNA, CDR2 YNFKEQ. The CDR3 is made up of 15 amino acids. The CDR3 DNA reads as TGTGCCAGCAGCCAAGATAGGGGGGGGCTGGGCGGCTACACCTTC. Its protein product is CASSQDRGGLGGYTF.

The chain is built from TRBV7-9 and TRBJ2-5; D might be TRBD1 (5 bases). V was shortened by 5 bases and J by 2 bases, with 15 bases between the two germline ends. CDR1 is SEHNR, CDR2 FQNEAQ, per germline (reference sequence). The CDR3 consists of 15 residues. Here the CDR3 DNA reads TGTGCCAGCAGCGTAGATAGTGGGGCACAAGAGACCCAGTACTTC. Encoded protein: CASSVDSGAQETQYF.

The CDR3 nucleotides read TGTGCCAGCAGCTTGCGCGGAGGCTACGAGCAGTACTTC. It translates to CASSLRGGYEQYF. The chain is built from TRBV11-3 and TRBJ2-7; a weak D match, TRBD2 (5 bases). Germline CDR1 and CDR2: SGHNT and YENEEA. The V end was cut by 3 bases, the J end by 3 bases, with 9 bases between. This CDR3 contains 13 residues.

This chain links TRBV10-2 with TRBJ2-1; a possible D gene is TRBD2 (6 bases). From germline, CDR1 is WSHSY and CDR2 SAAADI. CDR3 length: 13 residues. V was trimmed by 4 bases and J by 4 bases, leaving 8 bases between them. The CDR3 nucleotides read TGCGCCAGCAGTGCGGGGGTTTACAATGAGCAGTTCTTC. This sequence encodes CASSAGVYNEQFF.

V is TRBV7-2 and J is TRBJ2-3; D unclear. The CDR3 spans 13 residues. V dropped 5 bases and J dropped 6 bases, with 12 bases sitting between them. From germline, CDR1 is SGHTA and CDR2 FQGNSA. The CDR3 nucleotides read TGTGCCAGCAGCCTCCGACTTGATGATACGCAGTATTTT. Amino acid sequence: CASSLRLDDTQYF.